These T cell receptor beta chains were read from a single sample in a study of neurological immune-mediated disorders. MiXCR, run by TCRdb on the 5' RACE reads, gives a single entry per CDR3 protein. The sample lists roughly 38,000 distinct CDR3 sequences, about 2.3% occurring once. The specimen sequenced was PBMCs. These receptors all stem from a man aged 30 to 39 with multiple sclerosis. Each CDR3 is given with its conserved first and last residue. D genes are given only for firm matches. Rows may omit the clone size; those that give it use once, few, many or a size class.

d_gene | j_gene | abundance | v_gene | CDR3aa | CDR3nt
NA | TRBJ2-2 | many | TRBV11-1 | CASSLGTVTGELFF | TGTGCCAGCAGCTTAGGCACGGTCACCGGGGAGCTGTTTTTT
TRBD2 | TRBJ2-7 | many | TRBV12-3/TRBV12-4 | CASSLKGTSSYEQYF | TGTGCCAGCAGTCTAAAGGGGACTAGCAGCTACGAGCAGTACTTC
TRBD1 | TRBJ1-1 | many | TRBV20-1 | CSARDRKNTEAFF | TGCAGTGCCCGGGACAGGAAGAACACTGAAGCTTTCTTT
NA | TRBJ2-7 | many | TRBV20-1 | CSARTADYEQYF | TGCAGTGCTAGGACAGCGGACTACGAGCAGTACTTC
NA | TRBJ2-1 | many | TRBV6-2/TRBV6-3 | CASSLRGAPGEQFF | TGTGCCAGCAGTCTACGGGGGGCTCCGGGGGAGCAGTTCTTC
TRBD1 | TRBJ1-6 | many | TRBV4-1 | CASSGTGNSPLHF | TGCGCCAGCAGCGGGACAGGGAATTCACCCCTCCACTTT
NA | TRBJ1-5 | many | TRBV12-3/TRBV12-4 | CASSSQGSFAPNQPQHF | TGTGCCAGCAGTTCCCAGGGGAGCTTTGCCCCGAATCAGCCCCAGCATTTT
TRBD2 | TRBJ2-3 | many | TRBV20-1 | CSATSGSTGDTQYF | TGCAGTGCTACTAGCGGGAGTACTGGGGATACGCAGTATTTT
NA | TRBJ2-3 | many | TRBV7-3 | CASTLSGRDTQYF | TGTGCCAGCACCCTTAGTGGGAGAGATACGCAGTATTTT
NA | TRBJ1-1 | many | TRBV12-5 | CASGLFPIAREAFF | TGTGCTAGTGGTTTGTTCCCCATCGCTAGGGAAGCTTTCTTT
TRBD1 | TRBJ2-7 | many | TRBV9 | CASSGTGTGAYEQYF | TGTGCCAGCAGCGGCACCGGGACAGGGGCCTACGAGCAGTACTTC
NA | TRBJ2-3 | many | TRBV20-1 | CSASLQGLSADTQYF | TGCAGTGCTAGTCTGCAGGGGTTAAGTGCAGATACGCAGTATTTT
NA | TRBJ1-1 | many | TRBV12-3/TRBV12-4 | CASSLSGTLNTEAFF | TGTGCCAGCAGTTTATCGGGGACTTTGAACACTGAAGCTTTCTTT
NA | TRBJ2-2 | many | TRBV20-1 | CSARVGTNTGELFF | TGCAGTGCTAGGGTAGGGACGAACACCGGGGAGCTGTTTTTT
NA | TRBJ2-2 | many | TRBV4-3 | CASSQDQDSVTGELFF | TGCGCCAGCAGCCAAGATCAAGACAGTGTCACCGGGGAGCTGTTTTTT
TRBD1 | TRBJ2-7 | many | TRBV25-1 | CASSAGTGGNWYF | TGTGCCAGCAGTGCCGGGACAGGGGGTAACTGGTACTTC
NA | TRBJ2-5 | many | TRBV20-1 | CSALGGRGIQETQYF | TGCAGTGCTTTGGGGGGTAGGGGGATCCAAGAGACCCAGTACTTC
NA | TRBJ1-2 | NA | TRBV20-1 | CSARVPGNGYTF | TGCAGTGCTAGAGTTCCAGGGAATGGCTACACCTTC
NA | TRBJ2-3 | many | TRBV29-1 | CSVLGTDTQYF | TGCAGCGTTTTAGGCACAGATACGCAGTATTTT
NA | TRBJ2-3 | many | TRBV20-1 | CSAREGTDTQYF | TGCAGTGCTAGAGAAGGCACAGATACGCAGTATTTT
NA | TRBJ1-6 | many | TRBV7-9 | CASSFDNSPLHF | TGTGCCAGCAGCTTCGATAATTCACCCCTCCACTTT
NA | TRBJ2-3 | many | TRBV7-8 | CASSWTWASTDTQYF | TGTGCCAGCAGCTGGACATGGGCTAGCACAGATACGCAGTATTTT
NA | TRBJ1-2 | few | TRBV20-1 | CSDGGNYNYGYTF | TGCAGTGACGGTGGAAACTATAACTATGGCTACACCTTC
NA | TRBJ1-2 | many | TRBV6-5 | CASSYRQTHRSGYTF | TGTGCCAGCAGTTACCGACAGACGCACCGGAGTGGCTACACCTTC
TRBD2 | TRBJ2-7 | many | TRBV5-1 | CASSLTPRLAGGRNYEQYF | TGCGCCAGCAGCTTGACCCCTCGACTAGCGGGGGGCCGAAACTACGAGCAGTACTTC
TRBD2 | TRBJ2-6 | many | TRBV7-2 | CASSLTPGGPFGANVLTF | TGTGCCAGCAGCTTAACTCCGGGGGGACCTTTCGGGGCCAACGTCCTGACTTTC
TRBD1 | TRBJ1-2 | many | TRBV6-6 | CASDRTGGHGYTF | TGTGCCAGCGATCGGACAGGCGGGCACGGCTACACCTTC
NA | TRBJ1-1 | many | TRBV27 | CASSLSRRGGISTEAFF | TGTGCCAGCAGTTTATCGAGGCGGGGGGGAATTAGCACTGAAGCTTTCTTT
NA | TRBJ1-1 | many | TRBV5-1 | CASSQTGTTTEAFF | TGCGCCAGCAGCCAAACCGGGACAACCACTGAAGCTTTCTTT
TRBD1 | TRBJ2-1 | many | TRBV5-1 | CASSVDRGPYNEQFF | TGCGCCAGCAGCGTGGACAGGGGGCCCTACAATGAGCAGTTCTTC
NA | TRBJ2-1 | many | TRBV5-5 | CASSLAAVNEQFF | TGTGCCAGCAGCTTGGCAGCGGTCAATGAGCAGTTCTTC
NA | TRBJ2-7 | many | TRBV7-8 | CASSLGQDQPIYEQYF | TGTGCCAGCAGCTTAGGTCAGGACCAACCAATCTACGAGCAGTACTTC
NA | TRBJ1-2 | many | TRBV6-5 | CASSYSWNSNYGYTF | TGTGCCAGCAGTTACTCATGGAACTCTAACTATGGCTACACCTTC
NA | TRBJ2-1 | many | TRBV7-8 | CASSFPGGGYNEQFF | TGTGCCAGCAGCTTCCCTGGGGGCGGGTACAATGAGCAGTTCTTC
NA | TRBJ2-1 | many | TRBV4-3 | CASSHPDIYNEQFF | TGCGCCAGCAGCCACCCCGACATCTACAATGAGCAGTTCTTC
NA | TRBJ2-5 | many | TRBV15 | CATSRDKPMAGSYQETQYF | TGTGCCACCAGCAGAGACAAACCGATGGCGGGGAGTTATCAAGAGACCCAGTACTTC
NA | TRBJ2-3 | many | TRBV7-2 | CASSTDPADTQYF | TGTGCCAGCAGTACAGACCCCGCAGATACGCAGTATTTT
TRBD1 | TRBJ1-6 | many | TRBV6-5 | CASSSPQGALNSPLHF | TGTGCCAGCAGTTCCCCCCAGGGGGCCTTAAATTCACCCCTCCACTTT
NA | TRBJ2-2 | many | TRBV27 | CASSPRDSTVHTGELFF | TGTGCCAGCAGTCCCCGGGATTCGACAGTCCACACCGGGGAGCTGTTTTTT
TRBD2 | TRBJ2-1 | NA | TRBV6-4 | CASSDSIDGGGGNEQFF | TGTGCCAGCAGTGACTCGATCGACGGCGGGGGGGGGAATGAGCAGTTCTTC
NA | TRBJ1-6 | many | TRBV6-5 | CASSVRHNSPLHF | TGTGCCAGCTCGGTGAGACATAATTCACCCCTCCACTTT
NA | TRBJ1-6 | many | TRBV20-1 | CSARPGLQGSPLHF | TGCAGTGCTAGGCCGGGACTACAGGGCTCACCCCTCCACTTT
TRBD1 | TRBJ2-7 | many | TRBV11-2 | CASSPRDRADEQYF | TGTGCCAGCAGCCCCCGGGACAGGGCGGACGAGCAGTACTTC
NA | TRBJ1-4 | many | TRBV7-2 | CASSLLPSTNEKLFF | TGTGCCAGCAGCTTACTACCTTCGACTAATGAAAAACTGTTTTTT
TRBD1 | TRBJ2-7 | many | TRBV5-4 | CASSTGQGAGKKQYF | TGTGCCAGCAGCACCGGACAGGGGGCTGGAAAAAAGCAGTACTTC
TRBD1 | TRBJ2-7 | many | TRBV7-2 | CASSLASSGQGMYEQYF | TGTGCCAGCAGCTTAGCCTCATCGGGACAGGGTATGTACGAGCAGTACTTC
NA | TRBJ1-1 | many | TRBV20-1 | CSARPMNTEAFF | TGCAGTGCTAGGCCCATGAACACTGAAGCTTTCTTT